What follows are 26 T cell receptor beta chains derived from one specimen sequenced in a study of cytomegalovirus exposure and HLA in healthy donors. This PCR relied on a set of 60 Vbeta primers and 13 Jbeta primers. TCRdb's copy holds only in-frame clones and misses some; the assay was immunoSEQ multiplex PCR. The sample contains 150,000 to 200,000 clones, less than 80% of which appear only once. The sample consisted of PBMCs. The receptors were sampled from a woman between 40 and 50 years old in good health and CMV-seronegative.

On this clone itself: At one of its ends the junction is not consistent with the germline gene, which may arise from a read error. The chain links TRBV7-7 to TRBJ2-2; 9 nucleotides agree with TRBD1. The CDR3 totals 16 residues. From germline, CDR1 is SSHAT and CDR2 FNYEAQ (reference sequence). The CDR3 region has the DNA TGTGCTAGCAGCTTAGGTCGGACAGGGGCAACCGGGGAGCTGTTTTTT. Its translation: CASSLGRTGATGELFF.

In DNA form, the CDR3 reads TGCAGCGTTGAGTCACAGGTTTTTAACACTGAAGCTTTCTTT. Encoded protein: CSVESQVFNTEAFF. The chain couples TRBV29-1 to TRBJ1-1; D possibly corresponds to TRBD1 (5 bases). V lost 3 bases and J 2 bases, leaving 13 bases between the germline ends. The V gene's germline CDR1 is SQVTM and CDR2 ANQGSEA. The CDR3 length is 14 residues.

The chain carries TRBV6-5 and TRBJ1-2; a possible D gene is TRBD1 (6 bases). Per germline, CDR1 MNHEY and CDR2 SVGAGI. Deletions cut 6 bases from V and 4 bases from J, with 15 bases between. The CDR3 sequence is 14 residues long. The CDR3 DNA reads TGTGCCAGCAGCCCGAAGGGGGTTCCCTATGGCTACACCTTC. Its translation: CASSPKGVPYGYTF.

The chain is built from TRBV30 and TRBJ2-7; D is perhaps TRBD2 (6 bases). The CDR3 totals 14 residues. V was trimmed by 1 base and J by 3 bases, leaving 13 bases between them. Per the germline V gene, CDR1 is GTSNPN and CDR2 is SVGIG (reference sequence). The CDR3 coding sequence is TGTGCCTGGAGTGACGCGGGAAAAATCTACGAGCAGTACTTC. Its translation is CAWSDAGKIYEQYF.

This clone was observed once. The CDR3 sequence is CASSQQGDSGNTIYF. In nucleotides, the CDR3 is TGTGCCAGTAGCCAACAGGGTGACTCTGGAAACACCATATATTTT. The chain carries TRBV19 and TRBJ1-3, with TRBD1 as a possible D gene (6 bases). The CDR3 consists of 15 residues. The V gene's germline CDR1 is LNHDA and CDR2 SQIVND (reference sequence). V was pared by 6 bases and J by 0 bases, with 12 bases between.

The chain's CDR3 is CASCSRHSVEAFF. The CDR3 DNA reads as TGTGCCAGCTGCTCCCGCCATAGCGTTGAAGCTTTCTTT. V is TRBV7-8 and J is TRBJ1-1; D is unclear. The CDR3 spans 13 residues. Germline values: CDR1 SGHVS, CDR2 FQNEAQ. The V end was cut by 8 bases, the J end by 7 bases, with 17 bases between.

J is TRBJ1-4 and V is TRBV5-1; tentatively, D is TRBD1 (6 bases). The germline V gene has CDR1 SGHRS and CDR2 YFSETQ. The CDR3 extends over 13 amino acids. The V and J ends lost 0 bases and 7 bases respectively, with 7 bases between them. CDR3 in DNA: TGCGCCAGCAGCTTGGAGGGGGTTGAAAAACTGTTTTTT. The encoded protein is CASSLEGVEKLFF.

The chain employs TRBV27 and TRBJ2-7; TRBD2 agrees at 7 bases. Unmatched junction bases numbered 9, after V lost 4 bases and J lost 3 bases. The length of the CDR3 is 15 residues. Per germline, CDR1 MNHEY and CDR2 SMNVEV (reference sequence). CDR3 sequence: CASSYPGGGFYEQYF. CDR3 DNA sequence: TGTGCCAGCAGTTATCCTGGGGGGGGGTTCTACGAGCAGTACTTC.

The chain has TRBV6-5 and TRBJ2-3; TRBD2 aligns across 8 bases. The CDR3 contains 14 residues. The ends lost 4 bases at V and 4 bases at J; junction bases unmatched: 4. In germline, CDR1 is MNHEY, CDR2 SVGAGI. This chain's CDR3 is CASSLAGRADTQYF. The CDR3 DNA sequence: TGTGCCAGCAGTTTAGCGGGGAGAGCAGATACGCAGTATTTT.

V usage is TRBV14 and J usage is TRBJ2-7; possibly TRBD1 for D (6 bases). Germline-derived CDR1 and CDR2 are SGHDN and FVKESK. This CDR3 is built from 14 residues. Trimming stripped 2 bases from V and 3 bases from J, with 11 bases between. CDR3 protein: CASSQPGVNYEQYF. The CDR3 region has the DNA TGTGCCAGCAGCCAACCAGGGGTTAACTACGAGCAGTACTTC.

This clone was seen a few times. The chain combines TRBV5-1 with TRBJ1-1; the D is unclear. The CDR3 totals 15 residues. The V and J ends lost 5 bases and 0 bases respectively, with 14 bases between them. Germline CDR1 SGHRS, CDR2 YFSETQ. CDR3 in DNA: TGCGCCAGCAGGCGGGCGGCGAGCGTGAACACTGAAGCTTTCTTT. Translation: CASRRAASVNTEAFF. Supplemented by reference TRBV5-1 and TRBJ1-1, the full variable domain reads KAGVTQTPRYLIKTRGQQVTLSCSPISGHRSVSWYQQTPGQGLQFLFEYFSETQRNKGNFPGRFSGRQFSNSRSEMNVSTLELGDSALYLCASRRAASVNTEAFFGQGTRLTVV.

The chain links TRBV23-1 to TRBJ2-6; 7 bases align to TRBD1. TRBV23-1 is placed among ORFs of uncertain function. The CDR3 totals 20 residues. The J segment lost 0 bases and the V segment lost 2 bases, leaving 13 bases of the junction unmatched. CDR3 sequence (DNA): TGCGCCAGCAGTCAAACCCCGACCCGGGACAGAAGCTCTGGGGCCAACGTCCTGACTTTC. It yields the protein CASSQTPTRDRSSGANVLTF.

This clone was detected only once. CDR3 residues: CASTPERSAYEQYF. The CDR3 DNA follows: TGTGCCAGCACCCCCGAACGGTCCGCCTACGAGCAGTACTTC. This rearrangement joins TRBV7-9 to TRBJ2-7, with D hard to call. Germline V lookup: CDR1 SEHNR, CDR2 FQNEAQ (reference sequence). V shed 7 bases and J shed 2 bases, with 15 bases lying between them. The CDR3 has 14 residues.

The chain employs TRBV6-6 and TRBJ2-7; 7 bases map to TRBD1. The trim removed 5 bases at V and 4 bases at J, leaving 5 bases unmatched. The CDR3 contains 13 residues. Germline V gives CDR1 MNHNY, CDR2 SVGAGI (reference sequence). Here the CDR3 DNA reads TGTGCCAGCAGTAGCCTGACAGGGTACGAGCAGTACTTC. Translation gives CASSSLTGYEQYF.

This chain connects TRBV5-1 to TRBJ2-2, with TRBD1 matching 11 bases. The V segment lost 2 bases and the J segment 6 bases; nucleotides outside the gene matches: 9. This CDR3 contains 17 residues. Germline assignment: CDR1 SGHRS and CDR2 YFSETQ. CDR3 amino acids: CASSLNAPGQGAGELFF. In DNA form, the CDR3 reads TGCGCCAGCAGCTTAAATGCCCCGGGACAGGGGGCCGGGGAGCTGTTTTTT.

This CDR3 reads CASSLGSSRGRITEAFF. The CDR3 DNA reads TGTGCCAGCAGCTTAGGCTCCTCAAGGGGGCGAATCACTGAAGCTTTCTTT. The chain is built from TRBV7-2 and TRBJ1-1; 7 nucleotides align to TRBD1. V was pared by 1 base and J by 4 bases, with 12 bases of the junction left unmatched. The germline gives CDR1 SGHTA, CDR2 FQGNSA. The CDR3 totals 17 residues.

This chain joins TRBV5-5 and TRBJ1-3; 7 nucleotides line up with TRBD1. The CDR3 consists of 15 residues. V lost 3 bases and J lost 4; bases outside the gene matches: 7. Germline CDR1 and CDR2: SGHKS and YYEKEE (reference sequence). The CDR3 region is CASSSRTGHGNTIYF. The CDR3 DNA follows: TGTGCCAGCAGCTCTCGGACAGGTCACGGAAACACCATATATTTT. Supplemented by reference TRBV5-5 and TRBJ1-3, the full variable domain reads DAGVTQSPTHLIKTRGQQVTLRCSPISGHKSVSWYQQVLGQGPQFIFQYYEKEERGRGNFPDRFSARQFPNYSSELNVNALLLGDSALYLCASSSRTGHGNTIYFGEGSWLTVV.

The CDR3 is CASSLYRGDEKLFF. CDR3 sequence (DNA): TGTGCCAGCAGCTTGTACAGGGGGGATGAAAAACTGTTTTTT. The chain recombines TRBV5-6 with TRBJ1-4; TRBD1 matches at 8 bases. V shed 1 base and J 6 bases; nucleotides not matched to a gene: 2. The V gene's germline CDR1 is SGHDT and CDR2 YYEEEE. CDR3 length equals 14 residues.

This rearrangement joins TRBV6-6 to TRBJ1-1, with D possibly matching TRBD1 (6 bases). This CDR3 comprises 14 residues. Germline values: CDR1 MNHNY, CDR2 SVGAGI (reference sequence). Trimming left V 5 bases short and J 3 bases short, with 13 bases between. CDR3 region: CASSATAGDTEAFF. DNA for the CDR3: TGTGCCAGCAGTGCTACAGCAGGGGACACTGAAGCTTTCTTT.

This chain connects TRBV13 to TRBJ1-6, with 7 bases that match TRBD1. Trimming removed 1 base from V and 9 bases from J; junction bases left unmatched: 6. This CDR3 has 15 residues. Germline CDR1 PRHDT, CDR2 FYEKMQ (reference sequence). This CDR3 is CASSLVEGAGSPLHF. For the CDR3, the DNA is TGTGCCAGCAGCTTAGTTGAGGGGGCAGGTTCACCCCTCCACTTT.

CDR3 sequence (DNA): TGCGCCAGCAGCTTAACAGGGTCTGGGGCCAACGTCCTGACTTTC. Translation gives CASSLTGSGANVLTF. The gene calls are TRBV5-1 and TRBJ2-6; the D gene is possibly TRBD1 (6 bases). V was shortened by 2 bases and J by 1 base, with 7 bases between the two germline ends. This CDR3 is built from 15 residues. Germline V gives CDR1 SGHRS, CDR2 YFSETQ.

In this sample, this clone turned up a few times. This chain joins TRBV7-8 and TRBJ2-5; D gene uncertain. This CDR3 spans 11 amino acids. The germline V gene has CDR1 SGHVS and CDR2 FQNEAQ. V was shortened by 5 bases and J by 5 bases, with 6 bases between the two germline ends. CDR3 sequence reads: CASSPLETQYF. CDR3 bases: TGTGCCAGCAGCCCCCTGGAGACCCAGTACTTC.

The chain joins TRBV6-4 to TRBJ2-7, with a possible D match to TRBD1 (5 bases). Germline CDR1 reads MRHNA; CDR2 reads SNTAGT. This CDR3 region has 19 residues. The V gene lost 6 bases and the J gene lost 2 bases, with 29 bases spanning the gap. The CDR3 bases are TGTGCCAGCAGGAAAAGGTCCCAAAAAAATACAGGACAAACCTACGAGCAGTACTTC. It encodes CASRKRSQKNTGQTYEQYF.

The DNA for the CDR3 is TGCGCCAGCAGCTTGTCTGGGGGCAGGGAGACCCAGTACTTC. Translation: CASSLSGGRETQYF. The chain carries TRBV5-1 and TRBJ2-5, with D possibly being TRBD1 (6 bases). This CDR3 contains 14 residues. CDR1 is SGHRS, CDR2 YFSETQ, per germline. The V end lost 1 base, the J end lost 5 bases, and 12 bases lay between the germline ends.

This rearrangement joins TRBV5-4 to TRBJ1-1, with D possibly being TRBD1 (6 bases). V gave up 5 bases and J gave up 2 bases, with 13 bases separating them. This CDR3 has 14 amino acids. Germline values: CDR1 SGHNT, CDR2 YYREEE (reference sequence). DNA for the CDR3: TGTGCCAGCAGAGAGGGACAACTAAACACTGAAGCTTTCTTT. Its translation: CASREGQLNTEAFF. The full variable domain, in which reference TRBV5-4 and TRBJ1-1 provide the parts outside the CDR3, is ETGVTQSPTHLIKTRGQQVTLRCSSQSGHNTVSWYQQALGQGPQFIFQYYREEENGRGNFPPRFSGLQFPNYSSELNVNALELDDSALYLCASREGQLNTEAFFGQGTRLTVV.

This clone was found a few times. This CDR3 reads CASNGGTGELFF. CDR3 sequence (DNA): TGTGCCAGCAACGGGGGCACCGGGGAGCTGTTTTTT. The rearrangement joins TRBV7-9 to TRBJ2-2; D may be TRBD2 (6 bases). From germline, CDR1 is SEHNR and CDR2 FQNEAQ (reference sequence). The CDR3 is 12 amino acids. With 7 bases removed from V and 4 bases from J, the gap between germline ends came to 7 bases.